Given below is one T cell receptor beta chain in context. What it recognizes is unknown. Germline V gene lookup returns CDR1 SGHRS and CDR2 YFSETQ. The CDR3 has 17 residues. V was trimmed by 4 bases and J by 1 base, leaving 17 bases between them. CD4+ cells yielded CD45RA+ naive and CD45RA-negative memory subsets. The data were taken from a study of shared clonotypes between healthy human individuals. Overall study results and limits: Researchers sampled only blood; tissue repertoires likely differ.

It was about 180 ng DNA, about 30,000 T cell genomes, that sorted-subset replicate PCRs used. Only in-frame clones appear in the TCRdb table, and some are missing; sequencing was by immunoSEQ multiplex PCR. The table has just over 2,000,000 clones, 90% to 95% seen once. This sequence was found in a man younger than 35 in good health. The genes are TRBV5-1 and TRBJ2-2, with D hard to call. Sample: naive CD4+ T cells sorted from blood. Sample subset: CD45RA+ positively selected. The CDR3 DNA is TGCGCCAGCAGCCTAGGTGGCCGACGGAGGAACACCGGGGAGCTGTTTTTT. Amino acid sequence: CASSLGGRRRNTGELFF.